These 15 T cell receptor beta chains share one sample of origin, sequenced in a study of blood T cells in healthy people across ages. Alongside a J-beta primer mix, a sample-barcoded 5' primer served in a second PCR lasting roughly 6 to 12 cycles. MiXCR, run by TCRdb on the 5' RACE reads, gives a single entry per CDR3 protein. The top ten clones hold more than 2% of a sample with roughly 2 million distinct CDR3 sequences, 40% to 55% of them seen once. The sequencing input was blood. Receptors were obtained from a woman aged 40 to 50 in good health.

The genes are TRBV14 and TRBJ1-2; D gene ambiguous. V was pared by 1 base and J by 4 bases, with 13 bases between. The CDR3 totals 15 residues. CDR1 SGHDN and CDR2 FVKESK come from the germline V gene. The CDR3 protein is CASSQGPPTGYGYTF. The CDR3 DNA reads TGTGCCAGCAGCCAAGGGCCCCCAACGGGCTATGGCTACACCTTC.

The chain joins TRBV20-1 to TRBJ1-1; no clear D gene. The CDR3 has 11 amino acids. CDR1 and CDR2 from the germline V gene are DFQATT and SNEGSKA (reference sequence). Trimming stripped 3 bases from V and 4 bases from J, with 6 bases between. The CDR3 reads CSASRSTEAFF. As DNA, the CDR3 is TGCAGTGCTAGCAGGTCCACTGAAGCTTTCTTT.

A few counts support this clonotype. The chain has TRBV7-2 and TRBJ2-1; no reliable D call. V lost 2 bases and J lost 0, with 8 bases in between. Germline V lookup: CDR1 SGHTA, CDR2 FQGNSA. The CDR3 is 15 residues long. DNA of the CDR3: TGTGCCAGCAGCTTACTACAGACCTCCTACAATGAGCAGTTCTTC. The encoded protein is CASSLLQTSYNEQFF.

The sample holds a few counts of this clonotype. The chain carries TRBV6-2 or TRBV6-3 and TRBJ2-5; 7 bases line up with TRBD1. Germline CDR1 is MNHEY and CDR2 is SVGEGT. The V segment lost 4 bases and the J segment 4 bases; nucleotides outside the gene matches: 6. This CDR3 has 14 residues. The DNA for the CDR3 is TGTGCCAGCAGTTGGACAGGACTTTCAGAGACCCAGTACTTC. It translates to CASSWTGLSETQYF.

Notes on this clonotype: An end of the junction differs from the germline gene, which may be a read error. The chain recombines TRBV13 with TRBJ2-4; maybe TRBD2 (5 bases). Germline CDR1 is PRHDT and CDR2 is FYEKMQ (reference sequence). This CDR3 spans 15 amino acids. This chain's CDR3 is CASSLERGSQETQHF. The CDR3 DNA follows: TGTGCCAGCAGCTTAGAACGAGGGTCACAAGAGACCCAGCACTTC.

The rearrangement uses TRBV12-3 or TRBV12-4 and TRBJ1-2; D is ambiguous. V lost 3 bases, J lost 4 bases, and 12 bases lay in between. The CDR3 has 14 residues. The CDR3 DNA sequence: TGTGCCAGCAGTTTTGACGCCCGGGCCTATGGCTACACCTTC. It codes for CASSFDARAYGYTF.

Regarding this clonotype: One end of the junction fails to match germline, which may point to a read error. This rearrangement joins TRBV29-1 to TRBJ1-2; D remains unclear. The CDR3 has 11 residues. CDR1 SQVTM and CDR2 ANQGSEA come from the germline V gene. For the CDR3, the DNA is TGCGGCGTTGGGGAAATGTATGGCTACACCTTC. Translated, it gives CGVGEMYGYTF.

The rearrangement joins TRBV4-1 to TRBJ1-2, with 7 bases lining up with TRBD1. Germline values: CDR1 MGHRA, CDR2 YSYEKL. CDR3 size: 16 residues. Trimming took 4 bases from V and 5 from J; bases not matched to a gene: 13. CDR3 DNA sequence: TGCGCCAGCAGCCCTCACCAGGGAGGGGGCGAATATGGCTACACCTTC. This translates into CASSPHQGGGEYGYTF.

This sequence joins TRBV6-4 and TRBJ2-3; D perhaps matches TRBD2 (7 bases). Germline loops: CDR1 MRHNA, CDR2 SNTAGT. V lost 0 bases and J lost 1, with 11 bases in between. The CDR3 is 16 amino acids. CDR3 region: CASSDSAGAGTDTQYF. Here the CDR3 DNA reads TGTGCCAGCAGTGACTCTGCGGGGGCCGGCACAGATACGCAGTATTTT.

This clonotype was seen a few times. This chain links TRBV7-9 with TRBJ2-7; D is possibly TRBD1 (6 bases). The V end was cut by 4 bases, the J end by 6 bases, with 19 bases between. Per germline, CDR1 SEHNR and CDR2 FQNEAQ (reference sequence). The CDR3 extends over 15 amino acids. CDR3 loop: CASSSARDIRFEQYF. In DNA form, the CDR3 reads TGTGCCAGCAGCTCTGCCCGGGACATTCGCTTCGAGCAGTACTTC.

The chain employs TRBV20-1 and TRBJ2-4, with D tentatively TRBD2 (7 bases). The V end lost 3 bases, the J end lost 0 bases, and 12 bases lay between the germline ends. CDR3 length: 15 amino acids. Germline V lookup: CDR1 DFQATT, CDR2 SNEGSKA (reference sequence). The CDR3 region is CSARGGLLAKNIQYF. CDR3 sequence (DNA): TGCAGTGCTAGGGGGGGGCTACTAGCCAAAAACATTCAGTACTTC.

This clonotype was seen a few times. The chain couples TRBV7-2 to TRBJ2-3; a possible D gene is TRBD2 (6 bases). The V end was cut by 5 bases, the J end by 5 bases, with 17 bases between. CDR1 is SGHTA, CDR2 FQGNSA, per germline. This CDR3 comprises 15 residues. CDR3 nucleotide sequence: TGTGCCAGCAGCCGGCGGGACTTCTCACGAGATACGCAGTATTTT. This gives the protein CASSRRDFSRDTQYF.

The chain combines TRBV12-3 or TRBV12-4 with TRBJ2-5; D not certain. The CDR3 spans 14 residues. V gave up 4 bases and J gave up 5 bases, with 14 bases separating them. The CDR3 bases are TGTGCCAGCAGTTCCGCGACTGTGAGGGAGACCCAGTACTTC. Its protein product is CASSSATVRETQYF.

The chain is built from TRBV11-2 and TRBJ1-5; the D is unclear. The CDR3 sequence is 15 residues long. In germline, CDR1 is SGHAT, CDR2 FQNNGV. Trimming removed 5 bases from V and 0 bases from J, with 11 bases in between. The CDR3 coding sequence is TGTGCCAGCAGCCCCGATTTTGGTAGCAATCAGCCCCAGCATTTT. Translation: CASSPDFGSNQPQHF.

This chain links TRBV24-1 with TRBJ2-1; TRBD1 matches 8 bases. J was trimmed by 7 bases and V by 4 bases; bases with no gene match: 5. The CDR3 covers 14 residues. Germline-derived CDR1 and CDR2 are KGHDR and SFDVKD. The CDR3 DNA follows: TGTGCCACCAGTGACCCGACAGGGGAGAATGAGCAGTTCTTC. It translates to CATSDPTGENEQFF.